The rows below give T cell receptor beta chains drawn from one sample of a study of post-analysis software for immune sequencing data. TCRdb re-derived calls from the PCR reads in MiXCR, one entry per CDR3 protein. The data contain about 770,000 distinct CDR3 sequences, 40% to 55% of them seen just once; the ten biggest clones take up roughly 4.5%. Input material: blood. These receptors were collected from a girl between 5 and 17 years old with multiple sclerosis. The CDR3 runs from the conserved cysteine through the conserved F or W. The D gene is left open where the match is weak. The size entry is marked missing in some rows and otherwise reads once, few, many or a size class.

v_gene	d_gene	j_gene	abundance	CDR3aa	CDR3nt
TRBV9	.	TRBJ2-3	.	CASSVFVGDSTDTQYF	TGTGCCAGCAGCGTTTTTGTGGGAGACAGCACAGATACGCAGTATTTT
TRBV30	.	TRBJ1-2	once	CAWSGYGYTF	TGTGCCTGGAGTGGCTATGGCTACACCTTC
TRBV10-3	TRBD1	TRBJ2-3	.	CAINADRVGTDTQYF	TGTGCCATCAATGCTGACAGGGTTGGCACAGATACGCAGTATTTT
TRBV15	TRBD1	TRBJ2-5	.	CATSRVPPRDRVYEQCF	TGTGCCACCAGCAGAGTACCGCCGAGGGACAGGGTCTACGAGCAGTGCTTC
TRBV12-3/TRBV12-4	TRBD2	TRBJ2-6	.	CASTVAGGAGANVLTF	TGTGCCAGCACGGTAGCGGGAGGGGCTGGGGCCAACGTCCTGACTTTC
TRBV7-9	TRBD1	TRBJ1-1	.	CASSPNTGGETEAFF	TGTGCCAGCAGCCCTAATACAGGGGGTGAGACTGAAGCTTTCTTT
TRBV20-1	.	TRBJ2-3	.	CSARTGGDTQYF	TGCAGTGCTCGTACAGGAGGAGATACGCAGTATTTT
TRBV20-1	.	TRBJ1-1	.	CSAPRNTEAFF	TGCAGTGCTCCCAGGAACACTGAAGCTTTCTTT
TRBV6-1	.	TRBJ2-7	.	CASRWTFDAYEQYF	TGTGCCAGCAGATGGACGTTCGACGCCTACGAGCAGTACTTC
TRBV5-1	.	TRBJ2-6	many	CASSLGFSGANVLTF	TGTGCCAGCAGTTTAGGGTTCTCTGGGGCCAACGTCCTGACTTTC
TRBV14	TRBD2	TRBJ2-1	.	CASSQATSGIYNEQFF	TGTGCCAGCAGCCAAGCGACTAGCGGAATATACAATGAGCAGTTCTTC
TRBV16	TRBD2	TRBJ2-7	.	CASSQPPSGRTGEQYF	TGTGCCAGCAGCCAGCCCCCTAGCGGGAGAACGGGCGAGCAGTACTTC
TRBV6-1	.	TRBJ2-7	.	CASIPQNSYEQYF	TGTGCCAGCATTCCCCAAAACTCCTACGAGCAGTACTTC
TRBV12-3/TRBV12-4	.	TRBJ2-1	.	CASRQLGGTSGEQFF	TGTGCCAGCAGACAACTAGGCGGTACAAGTGGTGAGCAGTTCTTC
TRBV5-1	.	TRBJ2-1	.	CASKALGRVSNEQFF	TGCGCCAGCAAAGCTTTGGGCAGGGTAAGCAATGAGCAGTTCTTC
TRBV20-1	.	TRBJ1-2	few	CSARVLGASGYTF	TGCAGTGCTAGAGTACTAGGGGCCTCCGGCTACACCTTC
TRBV27	.	TRBJ2-3	.	CAGSFNRGSHPDTQYF	TGTGCCGGCAGTTTTAATCGGGGCTCCCATCCAGATACGCAGTATTTT
TRBV28	.	TRBJ2-7	.	CASSLRDGIYEQYF	TGTGCCAGCAGCCTCCGGGACGGAATCTACGAGCAGTACTTC
TRBV20-1	TRBD2	TRBJ2-1	.	CSASPGTSFWNEQFF	TGCAGTGCTTCTCCCGGGACTAGCTTTTGGAATGAGCAGTTCTTC
TRBV27	TRBD2	TRBJ2-3	.	CASRGLVGGPPYTQYF	TGTGCCAGCAGAGGACTAGTGGGAGGGCCACCCTATACGCAGTATTTT
TRBV20-1	.	TRBJ2-5	.	CSARGLKETRYF	TGCAGTGCTAGGGGTCTAAAAGAGACCCGGTACTTC
TRBV12-3/TRBV12-4	TRBD1	TRBJ2-1	.	CASSRTRDRVQFF	TGTGCCAGCAGCCGAACCCGGGACAGGGTCCAGTTCTTC
TRBV7-6	TRBD2	TRBJ2-1	.	CASSPVGTSGKRVWQFF	TGTGCCAGCAGCCCCGTGGGGACTAGCGGGAAGAGGGTCTGGCAGTTCTTC
TRBV20-1	.	TRBJ2-7	.	CSARDQRGSYEQYF	TGCAGTGCTAGAGATCAGAGGGGATCTTACGAGCAGTACTTC
TRBV6-5	.	TRBJ1-1	once	CASRTGTATEAFF	TGTGCCAGCAGGACCGGGACGGCCACTGAAGCTTTCTTT
TRBV28	.	TRBJ1-1	.	CASSFGAGTLNTEAFF	TGTGCCAGCAGTTTCGGGGCTGGCACTTTGAACACTGAAGCTTTCTTT
TRBV9	.	TRBJ2-1	few	CASIRSQGLAFF	TGTGCCAGCATCCGTTCCCAGGGGTTGGCGTTCTTC
TRBV6-6	.	TRBJ1-4	.	CASSYSAGVGEKLFF	TGTGCCAGCAGTTACTCGGCGGGGGTGGGTGAAAAACTGTTTTTT
TRBV10-3	TRBD2	TRBJ2-1	many	CATSSGSSYNEQFF	TGTGCCACCAGTAGCGGGAGCTCCTACAATGAGCAGTTCTTC
TRBV12-3/TRBV12-4	.	TRBJ1-1	.	CASSFGPLGTEAFF	TGTGCCAGCAGTTTTGGCCCGCTGGGGACTGAAGCTTTCTTT
TRBV6-4	.	TRBJ2-7	many	CASSDSKRVSYEQYF	TGTGCCAGCAGTGACTCGAAAAGGGTTTCCTACGAGCAGTACTTC
TRBV5-1	.	TRBJ2-1	.	CASSGGPGGTFF	TGCGCCAGCAGCGGGGGGCCAGGAGGAACGTTCTTC
TRBV29-1	.	TRBJ2-1	.	CSGEDRRGYDEQFF	TGCAGCGGTGAAGATAGGCGGGGTTACGATGAGCAGTTCTTC